The next 32 T cell receptor beta chains were all read from a single sample in a study of CD8 T cells in ankylosing spondylitis. Study-wide findings and caveats: Characteristic, it appeared, of ankylosing spondylitis blood was a TCR beta motif of eight highly homologous variants.

MiXCR was run by TCRdb on the 5' RACE reads, yielding one entry per CDR3 protein. In the table there are around 140,000 distinct CDR3 sequences, under 20% of which are singletons. No cognate antigen is known for these TCRs. Input material: blood, either unsorted or a sorted T cell fraction (not recorded which). The receptors derive from a male donor with ankylosing spondylitis.

This clonotype was seen many times. The V gene is TRBV24-1, the J gene TRBJ2-1; either TRBD1 or TRBD2 may fit D (5 bases each). Germline CDR1 and CDR2: KGHDR and SFDVKD. The CDR3 has 18 amino acids. The V end was cut by 3 bases, the J end by 1 base, with 18 bases between. CDR3 amino acids: CATSDTGTGRASYNEQFF. The CDR3 DNA follows: TGTGCCACCAGTGATACGGGGACGGGACGGGCATCCTACAATGAGCAGTTCTTC.

The rearrangement links TRBV5-5 to TRBJ2-7; D is unclear. Germline CDR1 and CDR2: SGHKS and YYEKEE (reference sequence). The CDR3 is 13 residues long. V was pared by 3 bases and J by 2 bases, with 9 bases between. CDR3 sequence: CASSYRETYEQYF. The DNA of the CDR3 is TGTGCCAGCAGCTATAGGGAAACCTACGAGCAGTACTTC.

The genes are TRBV29-1 and TRBJ2-3, with 9 bases matching TRBD2. The V segment lost 1 base and the J segment 2 bases; nucleotides outside the gene matches: 7. Per the germline V gene, CDR1 is SQVTM and CDR2 is ANQGSEA. This CDR3 region has 16 residues. Here the CDR3 reads CSVEGPLAGTTDTQYF. The CDR3 region has the DNA TGCAGCGTTGAAGGGCCGCTAGCGGGAACCACAGATACGCAGTATTTT.

This chain uses TRBV20-1 with TRBJ2-1; no reliable D call. This CDR3 region has 13 residues. Between the trimmed V and J ends, which lost 0 bases and 3 bases, there was a span of 6 bases. Germline V gene sequence: CDR1 DFQATT, CDR2 SNEGSKA (reference sequence). CDR3 residues: CSARDPHYNEQFF. The CDR3 DNA reads TGCAGTGCTAGAGATCCCCACTACAATGAGCAGTTCTTC.

This clonotype was seen at least ten times. This sequence joins TRBV7-2 and TRBJ1-2; 7 nucleotides match TRBD1. Germline-derived CDR1 and CDR2 are SGHTA and FQGNSA. Germline trimming cut 4 bases from V and 8 bases from J; bases unmatched to any gene: 10. There are 14 residues in the CDR3. The CDR3 DNA reads as TGTGCCAGCAGCTCCCCCGACAGGGTTGGCGGCTACACCTTC. Protein sequence: CASSSPDRVGGYTF. Full variable domain (outside the CDR3, taken from reference TRBV7-2 and TRBJ1-2): GAGVSQSPSNKVTEKGKDVELRCDPISGHTALYWYRQSLGQGLEFLIYFQGNSAPDKSGLPSDRFSAERTGGSVSTLTIQRTQQEDSAVYLCASSSPDRVGGYTFGSGTRLTVV.

The chain combines TRBV12-3 or TRBV12-4 with TRBJ2-3, with D maybe TRBD2 (5 bases). This CDR3 is built from 14 residues. V was pared by 1 base and J by 0 bases, with 5 bases between. The chain's CDR3 is CASSLGTSTDTQYF. The CDR3 DNA reads TGTGCCAGCAGTTTAGGGACTAGCACAGATACGCAGTATTTT.

The chain combines TRBV28 with TRBJ1-3; TRBD1 matches 8 bases. The CDR3 has 15 amino acids. V lost 3 bases, J lost 6 bases, and 7 bases stayed unmatched. Germline V gene sequence: CDR1 MDHEN, CDR2 SYDVKM. CDR3 protein: CASSFNRDRLNTIYF. The CDR3 coding sequence is TGTGCCAGCAGTTTCAACCGGGACAGGTTAAACACCATATATTTT. The full variable domain, with the rest looked up from reference TRBV28 and TRBJ1-3, is DVKVTQSSRYLVKRTGEKVFLECVQDMDHENMFWYRQDPGLGLRLIYFSYDVKMKEKGDIPEGYSVSREKKERFSLILESASTNQTSMYLCASSFNRDRLNTIYFGEGSWLTVV.

The chain recombines TRBV7-9 with TRBJ2-5, with unresolved D. Trimming took off 5 bases at V and 2 bases at J, with 12 bases between the two ends. Germline V gene data show CDR1 as SEHNR and CDR2 as FQNEAQ (reference sequence). This CDR3 contains 14 residues. The CDR3 bases are TGTGCCAGCAGCCTCACGGATCTTCAAGAGACCCAGTACTTC. Amino acid sequence: CASSLTDLQETQYF.

This clonotype was observed a handful of times. The chain has TRBV7-2 and TRBJ2-3; tentatively, D is TRBD2 (5 bases). This CDR3 is 17 amino acids long. Germline CDR1 and CDR2: SGHTA and FQGNSA. Trimming took off 4 bases at V and 0 bases at J, with 17 bases between the two ends. The CDR3 spells CASSSVLGRASTDTQYF. In DNA, the CDR3 is TGTGCCAGCAGCTCCGTCCTAGGGCGGGCCAGCACAGATACGCAGTATTTT.

The genes are TRBV7-3 and TRBJ2-1; perhaps TRBD2 as D (5 bases). Trimming stripped 5 bases from V and 5 bases from J, with 16 bases between. The CDR3 sequence is 15 residues long. The germline gives CDR1 SGHTA, CDR2 FQGTGA. CDR3 DNA sequence: TGTGCCAGCAGCCTAAGCGGCGCTGCCAACAATGAGCAGTTCTTC. Translation gives CASSLSGAANNEQFF.

This sequence joins TRBV20-1 and TRBJ1-1; weak D call: TRBD1 (6 bases). The CDR3 is 13 residues long. Germline V gene data show CDR1 as DFQATT and CDR2 as SNEGSKA (reference sequence). Trimming shortened V by 7 bases and J by 1 base, and 13 bases separated the two germline ends. The chain's CDR3 is CSVSIRGNTEAFF. DNA for the CDR3: TGCAGTGTTTCTATCAGGGGGAACACTGAAGCTTTCTTT.

This chain joins TRBV5-1 and TRBJ1-1; the D is unclear. V lost 0 bases and J lost 11, with 17 bases in between. The length of the CDR3 is 14 residues. Germline CDR1 is SGHRS and CDR2 is YFSETQ. CDR3 DNA sequence: TGCGCCAGCAGCTTGGCTTATCCGGGTTGGGAGGCTTTCTTT. The encoded protein is CASSLAYPGWEAFF.

The rearrangement joins TRBV27 to TRBJ2-3; the D gene is possibly TRBD1 (5 bases). Trimming cost V 4 bases and J 4 bases, with 15 bases left between them. Germline V gives CDR1 MNHEY, CDR2 SMNVEV (reference sequence). The length of the CDR3 is 15 residues. CDR3 residues: CASSWTGQGPDTQYF. CDR3 DNA: TGTGCCAGCAGTTGGACCGGACAAGGCCCAGATACGCAGTATTTT.

The chain uses TRBV5-1 and TRBJ2-7; TRBD2 might be the D (6 bases). This CDR3 spans 17 amino acids. Germline V gives CDR1 SGHRS, CDR2 YFSETQ. Trimming stripped 4 bases from V and 0 bases from J, with 20 bases between. The CDR3 here is CASSVQGGVISSYEQYF. The CDR3 DNA follows: TGCGCCAGCAGCGTCCAGGGCGGGGTCATTAGCTCCTACGAGCAGTACTTC.

The chain carries TRBV27 and TRBJ2-5, with D possibly TRBD1 on 6 matching bases. The V gene's germline CDR1 is MNHEY and CDR2 SMNVEV (reference sequence). The CDR3 loop spans 15 amino acids. V dropped 0 bases and J dropped 2 bases, with 10 bases sitting between them. CDR3 coding DNA: TGTGCCAGCAGTTTATCAGGACAGCGACAAGAGACCCAGTACTTC. This encodes CASSLSGQRQETQYF.

CDR3 in DNA: TGCGCCAGCAGAGGCAACACCGGGGAGCTGTTTTTT. Protein product: CASRGNTGELFF. This chain joins TRBV5-1 and TRBJ2-2; D is unclear. The length of the CDR3 is 12 residues. Trimming removed 5 bases at V and 2 bases at J, with 4 bases between. The germline gives CDR1 SGHRS, CDR2 YFSETQ.

The rearrangement uses TRBV27 and TRBJ2-1, with 10 bases matching TRBD2. Germline V gene sequence: CDR1 MNHEY, CDR2 SMNVEV (reference sequence). With V trimmed by 3 bases and J by 3 bases, 8 bases remained unmatched. The CDR3 loop spans 17 amino acids. CDR3 in amino acids: CASSFNIAGGLYNEQFF. CDR3 nucleotides: TGTGCCAGCAGTTTTAATATAGCGGGAGGACTCTACAATGAGCAGTTCTTC.

The chain employs TRBV14 and TRBJ1-4; D not certain. CDR1 and CDR2 (germline): SGHDN, FVKESK. The CDR3 has 12 amino acids. Trimming shortened V by 3 bases and J by 8 bases, and 7 bases separated the two germline ends. The CDR3: CASSQSHEKLFF. CDR3 sequence (DNA): TGTGCCAGCAGCCAGTCCCACGAAAAACTGTTTTTT.

This clonotype was recorded a few times. V and J are TRBV29-1 and TRBJ2-7; D tentatively fits TRBD1 or TRBD2 (5 bases each). The germline V gene has CDR1 SQVTM and CDR2 ANQGSEA. The CDR3 totals 13 residues. V lost 1 base and J 3 bases, leaving 10 bases between the germline ends. CDR3 loop: CSVEGGTNYEQYF. In DNA, the CDR3 is TGCAGCGTTGAAGGGGGGACGAACTACGAGCAGTACTTC.

This clonotype was seen a handful of times. The CDR3 coding sequence is TGTGCCAGCAGGGAAGACAGGGGGCCCTACAATGAGCAGTTCTTC. Translating gives CASREDRGPYNEQFF. This chain connects TRBV12-3 or TRBV12-4 to TRBJ2-1; 10 nucleotides match TRBD1. There are 15 residues in the CDR3. V dropped 6 bases and J dropped 2; count of bases not matched to a gene: 4.

The chain combines TRBV4-2 with TRBJ2-3, with D possibly TRBD1 on 5 matching bases. In germline, CDR1 is LGHNA, CDR2 YNFKEQ. The V end was cut by 8 bases, the J end by 2 bases, with 11 bases between. The CDR3 has 13 amino acids. The CDR3 DNA sequence: TGTGCCAGCGGGGCGCCTGCCACAGATACGCAGTATTTT. Translation: CASGAPATDTQYF.

The table lists this clonotype with many counts. The rearrangement uses TRBV28 and TRBJ2-7; 7 nucleotides match TRBD1. Germline assignment: CDR1 MDHEN and CDR2 SYDVKM. V lost 3 bases to trimming and J lost 1 base; unmatched junction nucleotides: 12. This CDR3 has 17 amino acids. CDR3 sequence reads: CASSLSSRDRRSYEQYF. The CDR3 nucleotides read TGTGCCAGCAGTTTGAGCTCCCGGGACAGACGTTCCTACGAGCAGTACTTC.

This chain links TRBV28 with TRBJ1-2; D might be TRBD1 (5 bases). Germline assignment: CDR1 MDHEN and CDR2 SYDVKM. This CDR3 comprises 13 residues. V lost 10 bases and J lost 11, with 23 bases in between. Here the CDR3 reads CATSDWDGLGYTF. The CDR3 DNA follows: TGTGCCACCTCGGACTGGGACGGTCTAGGGTACACCTTC.

Many counts were recorded for this clonotype. J is TRBJ2-1 and V is TRBV29-1, with D perhaps matching TRBD2 (5 bases). This CDR3 has 15 amino acids. V dropped 4 bases and J dropped 7 bases, with 20 bases sitting between them. CDR1 SQVTM and CDR2 ANQGSEA come from the germline V gene. CDR3 sequence: CSVVSSEGVLNEQFF. The CDR3 DNA is TGCAGCGTTGTCTCTTCTGAGGGAGTACTAAATGAGCAGTTCTTC.

The chain combines TRBV27 with TRBJ1-5; D perhaps matches TRBD1 (6 bases). The CDR3 has 17 residues. The V gene lost 4 bases and the J gene lost 0 bases, with 16 bases spanning the gap. Germline V CDR1 and CDR2: MNHEY, SMNVEV (reference sequence). CDR3 residues: CASSWGAPGNSNQPQHF. Here the CDR3 DNA reads TGTGCCAGCAGTTGGGGGGCACCTGGAAATAGCAATCAGCCCCAGCATTTT.

The V gene is TRBV14, the J gene TRBJ2-2; no reliable D call. Trimming took off 2 bases at V and 0 bases at J, with 10 bases between the two ends. Germline CDR1 SGHDN, CDR2 FVKESK. The CDR3 runs 16 residues. The chain's CDR3 is CASSQLNWANTGELFF. The CDR3 DNA reads TGTGCCAGCAGCCAATTAAATTGGGCGAACACCGGGGAGCTGTTTTTT.

This clonotype was detected once. The genes are TRBV2 and TRBJ2-7, with D maybe TRBD1 (6 bases). The CDR3 loop spans 14 amino acids. Deletions cut 6 bases from V and 0 bases from J, with 12 bases between. Per germline, CDR1 SNHLY and CDR2 FYNNEI. As DNA, the CDR3 is TGTGCCAGCAGAGAGACCAGGGGCTCCTACGAGCAGTACTTC. It specifies CASRETRGSYEQYF.

The V call is TRBV27, the J call TRBJ2-7, with TRBD1 matching over 7 bases. The CDR3 loop spans 13 amino acids. Germline V lookup: CDR1 MNHEY, CDR2 SMNVEV (reference sequence). V gave up 8 bases and J gave up 3 bases; unmatched junction bases: 7. The CDR3 region is CASSGSGGYEQYF. For the CDR3, the DNA is TGTGCCAGCTCCGGGTCAGGGGGCTACGAGCAGTACTTC.

The chain recombines TRBV10-3 with TRBJ1-2, with D possibly TRBD1 on 6 matching bases. The germline gives CDR1 ENHRY, CDR2 SYGVKD. The CDR3 loop spans 15 amino acids. V was shortened by 0 bases and J by 0 bases, with 8 bases between the two germline ends. The chain's CDR3 is CAISESRDTNYGYTF. CDR3 DNA: TGTGCCATCAGTGAGTCAAGGGACACTAACTATGGCTACACCTTC.

In this sample, this clonotype turned up a few times. The chain links TRBV9 to TRBJ2-3; the match to TRBD2 covers 16 bases. V was pared by 10 bases and J by 1 base, with 12 bases of the junction left unmatched. Germline V CDR1 and CDR2: SGDLS, YYNGEE. The CDR3 spans 18 residues. The CDR3 loop reads CASSPGLAGGRGTDTQYF. The CDR3 coding sequence is TGTGCCTCATCCCCGGGACTAGCGGGAGGGAGAGGCACAGATACGCAGTATTTT. Drawing the rest from reference TRBV9 and TRBJ2-3, the complete variable domain is DSGVTQTPKHLITATGQRVTLRCSPRSGDLSVYWYQQSLDQGLQFLIQYYNGEERAKGNILERFSAQQFPDLHSELNLSSLELGDSALYFCASSPGLAGGRGTDTQYFGPGTRLTVL.

This clonotype was seen just once. Given the absence of the conserved phenylalanine or tryptophan at the CDR3 end, a read error is likely. The rearrangement links TRBV11-2 to TRBJ2-1; D unclear. The germline V gene encodes CDR1 SGHAT and CDR2 FQNNGV. CDR3 length equals 14 residues. V lost 4 bases, J lost 8 bases, and 15 bases lay in between. CDR3 sequence: CASSYMVPSDEQFL. CDR3 in DNA: TGTGCCAGCAGCTACATGGTCCCATCGGATGAGCAGTTCTTG.

The chain has TRBV2 and TRBJ1-2; maybe TRBD1 (6 bases). Germline CDR1 SNHLY, CDR2 FYNNEI. The CDR3 sequence is 11 residues long. Trimming pared 4 bases from V and 8 bases from J, leaving 8 bases between. CDR3 nucleotide sequence: TGTGCCAGCAGTGGGACAGACGGCTACACCTTC. It encodes CASSGTDGYTF.